A selection of T cell receptor beta chains follows, all from one sample in a study of T cell responses to AZD1222 COVID-19 vaccine. Here immunoSEQ multiplex PCR was the method, and the copy in TCRdb shows in-frame clones only, minus some. The sample holds about 110,000 clones, roughly 89% seen once. Sequencing was performed on peripheral blood, taken on day 0 of AZD1222 vaccination. The receptors come from an adult in good health. CDR3s include the opening cysteine and the closing phenylalanine or tryptophan. A D gene is named only where the DNA matches it firmly. Where a row states a size, it is once, few, many or the class of an expanded clone; other rows omit it.

16,TRBV2,.,TRBJ2-5,TRBD2,CASSPSLAGGRETQYF,TGTGCCAGCAGCCCCTCTCTTGCGGGGGGCCGGGAGACCCAGTACTTC
16,TRBV20-1,.,TRBJ2-7,.,CSASDLKRGTSYEQYF,TGCAGTGCTAGTGATCTCAAACGGGGGACCTCCTACGAGCAGTACTTC
13,TRBV6-6,.,TRBJ1-5,.,CASSYGQNQPQHF,TGTGCCAGCAGTTACGGGCAGAATCAGCCCCAGCATTTT
15,TRBV11-1,.,TRBJ2-7,TRBD1,CTSSSSTGVGYEQYF,TGTACCAGCAGCTCGAGCACAGGGGTGGGCTACGAGCAGTACTTC
14,TRBV2,.,TRBJ2-7,.,CASTEEGTAYEQYF,TGTGCCAGCACAGAAGAGGGGACCGCCTACGAGCAGTACTTC
14,TRBV7-3,once,TRBJ2-3,.,CASSPQSGTDTQYF,TGTGCCAGCAGCCCCCAATCCGGCACAGATACGCAGTATTTT
14,TRBV10-3,.,TRBJ2-7,.,CAIATAPTAYEQYF,TGTGCCATCGCGACCGCCCCGACTGCGTACGAGCAGTACTTC
15,TRBV5-5,few,TRBJ2-7,TRBD1,CASSTRTGLGGEQYF,TGTGCCAGCAGCACGAGGACAGGGCTCGGGGGAGAGCAGTACTTC
14,TRBV13,.,TRBJ2-5,.,CASSLEVGQATQYF,TGTGCCAGCAGCTTGGAGGTGGGCCAGGCTACCCAGTACTTC
15,TRBV5-4,few,TRBJ2-1,TRBD2,CASSLNTGGYNEQFF,TGTGCCAGCAGCTTGAATACGGGGGGGTACAATGAGCAGTTCTTC
12,TRBV12-3/TRBV12-4,.,TRBJ1-1,.,CASSRGNTEAFF,TGTGCCAGCAGTCGTGGGAACACTGAAGCTTTCTTT
14,TRBV6-5,.,TRBJ1-6,.,CASSYGRGRSPLHF,TGTGCCAGCAGTTACGGCCGGGGGCGGTCACCCCTCCACTTT
16,TRBV5-1,once,TRBJ2-3,TRBD2,CASSQRLAGPTDTQYF,TGCGCCAGCAGCCAAAGACTAGCGGGGCCCACAGATACGCAGTATTTT
14,TRBV9,once,TRBJ1-4,.,CASSVGGTNEKLFF,TGTGCCAGCAGCGTAGGGGGCACTAATGAAAAACTGTTTTTT
17,TRBV7-8,.,TRBJ1-5,TRBD1,CASSQNRGQGRHQPQHF,TGTGCCAGCAGTCAAAACCGGGGACAGGGTCGTCATCAGCCCCAGCATTTT
14,TRBV7-9,.,TRBJ1-2,.,CASSLGADQGGYTF,TGTGCCAGCAGCTTAGGCGCCGACCAGGGGGGCTACACCTTC
15,TRBV2,once,TRBJ1-2,TRBD1,CASSERSRDRGGYTF,TGTGCCAGCAGTGAACGATCCCGGGACAGGGGAGGCTACACCTTC
16,TRBV11-3,few,TRBJ2-3,TRBD1,CASSPAQGVTTDTQYF,TGTGCCAGCAGCCCGGCCCAGGGGGTGACCACAGATACGCAGTATTTT
21,TRBV7-6,.,TRBJ2-6,.,CASSLLVYGQAVNSGANVLTF,TGTGCCAGCAGCTTACTTGTGTATGGGCAGGCAGTAAACTCTGGGGCCAACGTCCTGACTTTC
14,TRBV7-9,.,TRBJ1-6,.,CASSLGGLGSPLHF,TGTGCCAGCAGCTTAGGGGGGCTGGGCTCACCCCTCCACTTT
11,TRBV29-1,.,TRBJ2-3,.,CSVGDTDTQYF,TGCAGCGTTGGGGACACAGATACGCAGTATTTT
14,TRBV5-4,.,TRBJ1-2,.,CASSLDPLTYGYTF,TGTGCCAGCAGCTTGGATCCGTTAACCTATGGCTACACCTTC
12,TRBV5-1,.,TRBJ2-7,.,CASSSGAYEQYF,TGCGCCAGCAGCTCGGGTGCCTACGAGCAGTACTTC
15,TRBV19,.,TRBJ1-6,.,CASSLGGVNNSPLHF,TGTGCCAGTAGTCTAGGGGGGGTCAATAATTCACCCCTCCACTTT
12,TRBV4-2,once,TRBJ1-4,.,CASSQSPEKLFF,TGTGCCAGCAGCCAAAGTCCTGAAAAACTGTTTTTT
16,TRBV9,.,TRBJ2-2,TRBD2,CASSEHPSGLAGELFF,TGTGCCAGCAGCGAACACCCTAGCGGGCTTGCCGGGGAGCTGTTTTTT
16,TRBV4-3,once,TRBJ1-5,.,CASSQDFGPNNQPQHF,TGCGCCAGCAGCCAAGATTTCGGACCGAACAATCAGCCCCAGCATTTT
15,TRBV6-5,.,TRBJ2-1,TRBD2,CASNKLAGGPDEQFF,TGTGCCAGCAACAAACTAGCGGGGGGGCCCGATGAGCAGTTCTTC
15,TRBV10-3,.,TRBJ1-3,TRBD1,CAIRVQGGTGNTIYF,TGTGCCATCAGAGTACAGGGGGGGACTGGAAACACCATATATTTT
12,TRBV7-9,few,TRBJ2-1,.,CASSITYNEQFF,TGTGCCAGCAGCATTACTTACAATGAGCAGTTCTTC
14,TRBV7-2,.,TRBJ2-1,TRBD2,CASSGLASSDEQFF,TGTGCCAGCAGTGGACTAGCGTCTTCAGATGAGCAGTTCTTC
15,TRBV4-3,.,TRBJ2-7,TRBD2,CASSQEGGFAYEQYF,TGCGCCAGCAGCCAAGAGGGGGGGTTTGCCTACGAGCAGTACTTC
13,TRBV6-5,.,TRBJ1-1,.,CASNPQKNTEAFF,TGTGCCAGCAATCCACAGAAGAACACTGAAGCTTTCTTT
14,TRBV19,.,TRBJ1-4,TRBD1,CASSTGTANEKLFF,TGTGCCAGTAGTACGGGGACAGCTAATGAAAAACTGTTTTTT
16,TRBV18,.,TRBJ2-5,TRBD2,CASSPLAGGPKETQYF,TGTGCCAGCTCACCACTAGCGGGGGGGCCGAAGGAGACCCAGTACTTC
14,TRBV7-2,.,TRBJ1-5,.,CASSLTGRRQPQHF,TGTGCCAGCAGCCTTACAGGAAGACGGCAGCCCCAGCATTTT
15,TRBV10-2,.,TRBJ2-7,TRBD1,CASSDFAGGYDEQYF,TGCGCCAGCAGTGATTTCGCAGGGGGCTACGACGAGCAGTACTTC
14,TRBV6-2/TRBV6-3,.,TRBJ2-5,.,CASSYYHGGETQYF,TGTGCCAGCAGTTATTACCACGGTGGAGAGACCCAGTACTTC
16,TRBV4-1,.,TRBJ1-4,TRBD1,CASSQGDRRTNEKLFF,TGCGCCAGCAGCCAAGGGGACAGGCGGACGAATGAAAAACTGTTTTTT
13,TRBV12-3/TRBV12-4,.,TRBJ1-2,TRBD1,CASSPRGNYGYTF,TGTGCCAGCAGCCCCAGGGGGAACTATGGCTACACCTTC
13,TRBV6-5,.,TRBJ1-1,.,CATRGGGYTEAFF,TGTGCCACGCGGGGGGGCGGGTACACTGAAGCTTTCTTT